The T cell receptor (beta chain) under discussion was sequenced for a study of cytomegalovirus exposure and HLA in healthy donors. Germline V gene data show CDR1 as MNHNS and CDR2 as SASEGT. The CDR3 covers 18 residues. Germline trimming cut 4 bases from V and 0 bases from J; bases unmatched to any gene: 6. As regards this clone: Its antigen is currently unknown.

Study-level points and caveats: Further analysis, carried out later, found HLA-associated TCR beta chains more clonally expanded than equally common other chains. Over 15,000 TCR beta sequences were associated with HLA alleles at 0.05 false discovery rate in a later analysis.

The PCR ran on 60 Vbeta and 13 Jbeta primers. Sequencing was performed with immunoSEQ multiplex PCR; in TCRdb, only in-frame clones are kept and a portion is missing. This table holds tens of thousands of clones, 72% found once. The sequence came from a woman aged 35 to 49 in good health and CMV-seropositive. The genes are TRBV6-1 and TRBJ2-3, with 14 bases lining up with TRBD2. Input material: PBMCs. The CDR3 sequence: CASSVGLAGDASTDTQYF. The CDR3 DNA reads TGTGCCAGCAGTGTGGGACTAGCGGGAGATGCTAGCACAGATACGCAGTATTTT.